The 18 T cell receptor beta chains reported below all come from one sample, sequenced in a study of post-analysis software for immune sequencing data. General study points: Compared with controls, patients had more of five TRBV segments, including TRBV5-6, TRBV5-1 and TRBV20-1.

Researchers reported that TCR beta cDNA libraries carried unique molecular identifiers. TCRdb re-called the PCR reads through MiXCR, storing one row per CDR3 protein. The sample shows approximately 180,000 distinct CDR3 sequences, 30% of them seen only once. These receptors' targets are unknown. The sequencing sample was made of blood. The receptor source for this set is a girl aged 10 to 17 with multiple sclerosis.

On this clonotype itself: Given a much more abundant clone one base away, this may be a read error. V and J are TRBV12-3 or TRBV12-4 and TRBJ2-1; D may be TRBD2 (6 bases). The V and J ends lost 7 bases and 10 bases respectively, with 20 bases between them. The CDR3 extends over 14 amino acids. The CDR3 DNA reads as TGTGCCAGCACTGAGGGACTGCGGGCGCCAGAGCAGTTCTTC. This translates into CASTEGLRAPEQFF.

This clonotype was recorded a few times. This chain uses TRBV2 with TRBJ2-3; D might be TRBD1 (6 bases). Trimming took off 2 bases at V and 2 bases at J, with 14 bases between the two ends. This CDR3 region has 16 residues. Germline CDR1 is SNHLY and CDR2 is FYNNEI. CDR3 in DNA: TGTGCCAGCAGTGAATCGGACAGCAGTTACACAGATACGCAGTATTTT. Its translation is CASSESDSSYTDTQYF.

As regards this clonotype: A read error is possible here, since a much larger clone lies one base away. The chain is built from TRBV10-3 and TRBJ2-3, with unresolved D. CDR1 is ENHRY, CDR2 SYGVKD, per germline. This CDR3 spans 11 amino acids. The CDR3 is CANSLADTQYF. CDR3 in DNA: TGTGCCAACAGTCTTGCAGATACGCAGTATTTT.

This clonotype came up a few times. The chain is built from TRBV12-3 or TRBV12-4 and TRBJ2-3; 9 positions agree with TRBD2. V shed 2 bases and J 2 bases; nucleotides not matched to a gene: 5. This CDR3 is built from 16 residues. The CDR3 sequence is CASSLPSGTYTDTQYF. The CDR3 DNA sequence: TGTGCCAGCAGTTTACCTAGCGGGACTTACACAGATACGCAGTATTTT.

Of note for this clonotype: A read error is possible here, since a much larger clone lies one base away. The rearrangement joins TRBV5-5 to TRBJ1-2; the match to TRBD1 covers 8 bases. The CDR3 has 14 amino acids. Germline V lookup: CDR1 SGHKS, CDR2 YYEKEE (reference sequence). The CDR3 DNA is TGTACCAGCAGCAACTCAGGGGGCAAGGGTGGCTACACCTTC. As protein: CTSSNSGGKGGYTF.

This chain connects TRBV7-9 to TRBJ1-4; D is unclear. The V gene's germline CDR1 is SEHNR and CDR2 FQNEAQ (reference sequence). The V end was cut by 5 bases, the J end by 8 bases, with 15 bases between. The CDR3 is made up of 14 amino acids. The CDR3 DNA sequence: TGTGCCAGCAGCCCCACTTTTCGGTCGGAAAAACTGTTTTTT. This encodes CASSPTFRSEKLFF.

This clonotype was seen a handful of times. The rearrangement joins TRBV5-1 to TRBJ2-2; D is undetermined. The CDR3 consists of 13 residues. Germline lookup yields CDR1 SGHRS and CDR2 YFSETQ. V shed 1 base and J shed 3 bases, with 4 bases lying between them. CDR3 DNA: TGCGCCAGCAGCTTGCGGGACACCGGGGAGCTGTTTTTT. Translation: CASSLRDTGELFF.

This clonotype showed up just a few times. The rearrangement links TRBV29-1 to TRBJ1-3, with unresolved D. Germline-derived CDR1 and CDR2 are SQVTM and ANQGSEA. CDR3 length: 12 amino acids. The V gene lost 0 bases and the J gene lost 4 bases, with 4 bases spanning the gap. CDR3 protein: CSVEDTGNTIYF. CDR3 DNA sequence: TGCAGCGTTGAAGACACGGGAAACACCATATATTTT. The full variable domain, with the rest looked up from reference TRBV29-1 and TRBJ1-3, is SAVISQKPSRDICQRGTSLTIQCQVDSQVTMMFWYRQQPGQSLTLIATANQGSEATYESGFVIDKFPISRPNLTFSTLTVSNMSPEDSSIYLCSVEDTGNTIYFGEGSWLTVV.

This clonotype was seen many times. V usage is TRBV5-1 and J usage is TRBJ2-7; D unclear. Germline CDR1 and CDR2: SGHRS and YFSETQ. This CDR3 has 15 residues. V lost 2 bases and J 2 bases, leaving 14 bases between the germline ends. For the CDR3, the DNA is TGCGCCAGCAGCTTCGGGCAGAACTACCCCTACGAGCAGTACTTC. The encoded protein is CASSFGQNYPYEQYF.

This clonotype was recorded at least ten times. This sequence joins TRBV6-5 and TRBJ1-1; the D is unclear. Trimming pared 6 bases from V and 1 base from J, leaving 12 bases between. The germline V gene encodes CDR1 MNHEY and CDR2 SVGAGI. This CDR3 comprises 14 residues. The CDR3 DNA follows: TGTGCCAGCAGATACGGCGGGTGGAACACTGAAGCTTTCTTT. Translating it yields CASRYGGWNTEAFF.

This clonotype was counted only a few times. This chain links TRBV20-1 with TRBJ2-7; possible D gene TRBD1, 6 bases. Per the germline V gene, CDR1 is DFQATT and CDR2 is SNEGSKA (reference sequence). V dropped 5 bases and J dropped 7 bases, with 15 bases sitting between them. The CDR3 has 12 amino acids. CDR3 in amino acids: CSARRQAGEQYF. CDR3 nucleotide sequence: TGCAGTGCTCGGAGACAGGCGGGTGAGCAGTACTTC.

A few counts support this clonotype. The chain is built from TRBV19 and TRBJ2-7; 11 bases fit TRBD2. This CDR3 is 15 amino acids long. Trimming cost V 5 bases and J 3 bases; bases outside gene matches: 6. Germline V gene lookup returns CDR1 LNHDA and CDR2 SQIVND (reference sequence). CDR3 residues: CASSQLAGGGYEQYF. The CDR3 bases are TGTGCCAGTAGTCAGCTAGCGGGAGGCGGCTACGAGCAGTACTTC.

The genes are TRBV20-1 and TRBJ2-1, with 7 positions matching TRBD2. The CDR3 extends over 17 amino acids. Germline loops: CDR1 DFQATT, CDR2 SNEGSKA (reference sequence). With V trimmed by 5 bases and J by 2 bases, 15 bases remained unmatched. The CDR3 spells CSAPDSPPSGTYNEQFF. The CDR3 DNA sequence: TGCAGTGCTCCTGACAGCCCTCCTAGCGGTACCTACAATGAGCAGTTCTTC.

This clonotype was found many times. The rearrangement joins TRBV5-1 to TRBJ2-5; no reliable D call. Germline CDR1 SGHRS, CDR2 YFSETQ. The CDR3 runs 14 residues. Trimming took off 0 bases at V and 2 bases at J, with 8 bases between the two ends. In DNA, the CDR3 is TGCGCCAGCAGCTTGGGCGGTACTCAAGAGACCCAGTACTTC. Protein sequence: CASSLGGTQETQYF.

V gene TRBV7-2 combines with J gene TRBJ1-1, with D perhaps TRBD1 (6 bases). Trimming removed 5 bases from V and 8 bases from J, with 21 bases in between. The CDR3 runs to 15 residues. Germline CDR1 reads SGHTA; CDR2 reads FQGNSA. The CDR3 reads CASSPRGGRCGEAFF. The DNA for the CDR3 is TGTGCCAGCAGCCCGCGGGGGGGGCGCTGTGGGGAAGCTTTCTTT.

The chain uses TRBV20-1 and TRBJ1-2; D uncertain. CDR1 is DFQATT, CDR2 SNEGSKA, per germline (reference sequence). V was shortened by 0 bases and J by 5 bases, with 10 bases between the two germline ends. CDR3 length: 13 amino acids. CDR3 in DNA: TGCAGTGCTAGAGACGCCGAGAGTTATGGCTACACCTTC. Amino acid sequence: CSARDAESYGYTF.

On this clonotype itself: A much larger clone is a single base away; this may be a read error. The genes are TRBV20-1 and TRBJ2-5; D ambiguous. The ends were cut back, 3 bases at V and 5 bases at J, with 19 bases in the middle. This CDR3 region has 15 residues. CDR1 is DFQATT, CDR2 SNEGSKA, per germline (reference sequence). This CDR3 reads CSASPTKGGEETQYF. The DNA for the CDR3 is TGCAGTGCTAGTCCCACGAAGGGTGGAGAGGAGACCCAGTACTTC.

A note on this clonotype: A read error may account for a junction end that differs from germline. This chain links TRBV7-8 with TRBJ2-5; D not resolved. Germline-derived CDR1 and CDR2 are SGHVS and FQNEAQ. The CDR3 is 13 residues long. In DNA form, the CDR3 reads TGTGCCGGCAGCTTATCCGCAGGCTCTGAGCAGTACTTC. Protein sequence: CAGSLSAGSEQYF.